This T cell receptor beta chain emerged from a study of regulatory T cells in long-lasting Graves disease. In building TCR beta libraries, iRepertoire HTBI primers were used together with Arm-PCR of CDR3 regions. MiXCR, applied by TCRdb to the multiplex PCR reads, yields one record per CDR3 protein. The sample lists about 400,000 distinct CDR3 sequences, about a fifth occurring once. Many counts were recorded for this clonotype. Its specificity is not known. As for time point: persistent/refractory GD, antithyroid drugs over 5 years with positive TRAb. RNA from PBMCs was the source of the TCR library. General study points: New patients shared fewer public clonotypes (roughly 1,000) than persistent patients did (2,741). Persistent Graves' patients had lower TCR diversity than newly diagnosed ones.

This TCR came from a female donor with Graves disease. Sequencing used peripheral blood mononuclear cells (PBMCs), obtained when the disease was refractory, from a patient treated with antithyroid drugs.

For the CDR3, the DNA is TGTGCCAGCAGTTACGGGCTTTCTGGGGCCAACGTCCTGACTTTC. Amino acid sequence: CASSYGLSGANVLTF. The J gene is TRBJ2-6, the V gene TRBV6-4; no definite D call. Trimming pared 5 bases from V and 1 base from J, leaving 9 bases between. This CDR3 is 15 amino acids long. The germline gives CDR1 MRHNA, CDR2 SNTAGT.